Below are 15 T cell receptor beta chains sequenced from a single sample in a study of T-cell memory formation after mild COVID-19. TCRdb re-called the 5' RACE reads through MiXCR, storing one row per CDR3 protein. The table lists 430,000 or so distinct CDR3 sequences, approximately 25% of them singletons. The sequenced sample consisted of PBMCs or a T cell subset sorted from them (not recorded which). All receptors derive from an adult woman who had mild COVID-19 (a few samples of this study predate the infection). Cell type and time point are not known.

This chain connects TRBV9 to TRBJ2-2; 9 positions agree with TRBD2. Trimming removed 0 bases from V and 6 bases from J; junction bases left unmatched: 3. Germline CDR1 is SGDLS and CDR2 is YYNGEE. This CDR3 is 15 amino acids long. CDR3 protein: CASSVVSGGAGELFF. The CDR3, as DNA: TGTGCCAGCAGCGTAGTTAGCGGGGGTGCCGGGGAGCTGTTTTTT.

Only a few counts were recorded for this clonotype. The chain joins TRBV20-1 to TRBJ2-2, with D maybe TRBD1 (6 bases). Trimming stripped 2 bases from V and 3 bases from J, with 7 bases between. Germline V CDR1 and CDR2: DFQATT, SNEGSKA (reference sequence). The CDR3 is made up of 13 amino acids. The DNA of the CDR3 is TGCAGTGCTAGACGGACAGACACCGGGGAGCTGTTTTTT. Translation: CSARRTDTGELFF.

The rearrangement joins TRBV7-8 to TRBJ1-1; TRBD1 is a possible D gene (5 bases). Deletions cut 2 bases from V and 0 bases from J, with 13 bases between. CDR3 size: 16 residues. Germline lookup yields CDR1 SGHVS and CDR2 FQNEAQ. CDR3 region: CASSLKVGGVNTEAFF. CDR3 nucleotides: TGTGCCAGCAGCTTAAAGGTCGGGGGGGTGAACACTGAAGCTTTCTTT.

The table lists this clonotype with a few counts. The CDR3 coding sequence is TGTGCCAGTAGTATTGGGACAGGGGGCCATCAGCCCCAGCATTTT. It encodes CASSIGTGGHQPQHF. V usage is TRBV19 and J usage is TRBJ1-5, with 12 positions matching TRBD1. V lost 3 bases and J lost 5; bases outside the gene matches: 2. CDR3 length equals 15 residues. CDR1 and CDR2 from the germline V gene are LNHDA and SQIVND (reference sequence).

The chain has TRBV18 and TRBJ1-1; 7 bases agree with TRBD1. Germline assignment: CDR1 KGHSH and CDR2 LQKENI. The length of the CDR3 is 14 residues. Trimming cost V 3 bases and J 4 bases; bases outside gene matches: 5. CDR3: CASSPLQGGTEAFF. The CDR3, as DNA: TGTGCCAGCTCACCTTTGCAGGGGGGCACTGAAGCTTTCTTT. The whole variable domain, filled in from reference TRBV18 and TRBJ1-1, reads NAGVMQNPRHLVRRRGQEARLRCSPMKGHSHVYWYRQLPEEGLKFMVYLQKENIIDESGMPKERFSAEFPKEGPSILRIQQVVRGDSAAYFCASSPLQGGTEAFFGQGTRLTVV.

This chain connects TRBV6-1 to TRBJ1-1; 8 positions match TRBD1. Unmatched junction bases numbered 12, after V lost 9 bases and J lost 3 bases. The V gene's germline CDR1 is MNHNS and CDR2 SASEGT. The CDR3 runs 15 residues. Here the CDR3 reads CASKPGGAGDTEAFF. CDR3 coding DNA: TGTGCCAGTAAACCAGGGGGCGCGGGGGACACTGAAGCTTTCTTT.

V usage is TRBV21-1 and J usage is TRBJ1-1; the table's TRBD1 call for D was not verified on the DNA. TRBV21-1 represents a pseudogene. The CDR3 loop spans 17 amino acids. The CDR3 DNA is TGTGCCAGCAGTAGGGCAGGGACAGGGGTGGGGAACACTGAAGCTTTCTTT. This translates into CASSRAGTGVGNTEAFF.

This clonotype showed up just a few times. J is TRBJ2-1 and V is TRBV3-1, with a tentative D call TRBD2 (5 bases). V was pared by 4 bases and J by 9 bases, with 13 bases between. Germline V CDR1 and CDR2: LGHDT, YNNKEL (reference sequence). The CDR3 is 13 amino acids. CDR3 coding DNA: TGTGCCAGCAGCCCCCTAGCCTTTAGTGAGCAGTTCTTC. Translated, it gives CASSPLAFSEQFF.

In this sample, this clonotype turned up a few times. The rearrangement uses TRBV12-3 or TRBV12-4 and TRBJ2-1; either TRBD1 or TRBD2 may supply D (5 bases each). V dropped 4 bases and J dropped 16 bases, with 20 bases sitting between them. The CDR3 sequence is 13 residues long. The CDR3 spells CASSSPGTRARFF. The CDR3, as DNA: TGTGCCAGCAGTTCTCCTGGGACCCGCGCCCGATTCTTC.

This clonotype came up a few times. V usage is TRBV27 and J usage is TRBJ2-1; 14 nucleotides line up with TRBD2. After removal of 4 bases from V and 8 bases from J, the junction contained 4 bases not matched to a gene. The CDR3 is 15 amino acids. Per germline, CDR1 MNHEY and CDR2 SMNVEV (reference sequence). CDR3 amino acids: CASSSGLAGVHEQFF. CDR3 in DNA: TGTGCCAGCAGTTCGGGACTAGCGGGAGTCCATGAGCAGTTCTTC.

This chain connects TRBV12-3 or TRBV12-4 to TRBJ2-7; 10 positions agree with TRBD1. The CDR3 sequence is 16 residues long. Trimming removed 3 bases from V and 0 bases from J; junction bases left unmatched: 5. CDR3 protein: CASSFTGQGPSYEQYF. CDR3 coding DNA: TGTGCCAGCAGTTTTACGGGACAGGGGCCCTCCTACGAGCAGTACTTC.

This clonotype was counted between two and nine times. The J gene is TRBJ1-5, the V gene TRBV7-8; 9 bases agree with TRBD1. CDR3 length: 16 amino acids. Germline CDR1 SGHVS, CDR2 FQNEAQ. V shed 0 bases and J 4 bases; nucleotides not matched to a gene: 4. This CDR3 is CASSLAIGTGNQPQHF. In DNA form, the CDR3 reads TGTGCCAGCAGCTTAGCAATCGGGACAGGGAATCAGCCCCAGCATTTT.

CDR3 nucleotides: TGTGCCAGTAGTGGGCGACACGACCTTCCCAAAAACATTCAGTACTTC. Its protein product is CASSGRHDLPKNIQYF. The chain recombines TRBV19 with TRBJ2-4; D unclear. This CDR3 comprises 16 residues. Per germline, CDR1 LNHDA and CDR2 SQIVND (reference sequence). V dropped 5 bases and J dropped 2 bases, with 16 bases sitting between them.

The chain couples TRBV7-9 to TRBJ1-5; D uncertain. Germline CDR1 reads SEHNR; CDR2 reads FQNEAQ (reference sequence). V was trimmed by 1 base and J by 8 bases, leaving 6 bases between them. The CDR3 is 12 amino acids. The CDR3 sequence is CASSLEFEPQHF. DNA for the CDR3: TGTGCCAGCAGCTTAGAATTCGAGCCCCAGCATTTT.

The CDR3 region has the DNA TGTGCCAGCAGCTTGGGAAGGTTGAATCAGCCCCAGCATTTT. Translating gives CASSLGRLNQPQHF. The chain combines TRBV5-6 with TRBJ1-5; no clear D. This CDR3 comprises 14 residues. The ends were cut back, 0 bases at V and 4 bases at J, with 8 bases in the middle. Germline V CDR1 and CDR2: SGHDT, YYEEEE.